The source of this T cell receptor beta chain is a study of OX40 agonist ivuxolimab in advanced cancers. Overall study findings and caveats: Undetermined was the antigen specificity of the expanded peripheral T cells.

CDR3 length: 15 amino acids. The ends lost 4 bases at V and 7 bases at J; junction bases unmatched: 7. The germline V gene has CDR1 SGHTA and CDR2 FQGNSA. The repertoire was sequenced with immunoSEQ multiplex PCR; TCRdb's copy has only in-frame clones and lacks some. The sample records roughly 40,000 clones, approximately 82% being singletons. As concerns this clone: Its antigen is unidentified.

V and J are TRBV7-2 and TRBJ1-4, with TRBD1 matching 9 bases. The receptor was derived from an adult with an advanced solid tumor such as melanoma, head and neck, liver or kidney cancer. The sample here was CD4+ or CD8+ T cells sorted from blood, taken in a trial of the OX40 agonist ivuxolimab. The chain's CDR3 is CASSSYRGRSEKLFF. The CDR3 nucleotides read TGTGCCAGCAGCTCCTACAGGGGGCGGTCTGAAAAACTGTTTTTT.